This passage covers 24 T cell receptor beta chains from one sample sequenced in a study of blood T cells in healthy people across ages. Sample-barcoded 5' priming and a J-beta primer mix drove a second PCR of roughly 6 to 12 cycles. From the 5' RACE reads, TCRdb called clonotypes with MiXCR, one entry per CDR3 protein. The table lists about 1.4 million distinct CDR3 sequences, 59% of them singletons. Material for sequencing was blood. The source of these receptors is a man between 18 and 35 years old in good health.

The chain recombines TRBV6-1 with TRBJ2-3; TRBD1 is a possible D gene (5 bases). Trimming pared 2 bases from V and 0 bases from J, leaving 15 bases between. There are 17 residues in the CDR3. Per germline, CDR1 MNHNS and CDR2 SASEGT. The CDR3 is CASSEWARQHSTDTQYF. The CDR3 nucleotides read TGTGCCAGCAGTGAATGGGCCCGACAGCATAGCACAGATACGCAGTATTTT.

The chain carries TRBV15 and TRBJ1-2, with a possible D match to TRBD1 (5 bases). V was clipped by 0 bases and J by 6 bases, with 14 bases between them. CDR1 is LNHNV and CDR2 is YYDKDF in the germline V gene (reference sequence). CDR3 length: 15 amino acids. CDR3 nucleotides: TGTGCCACCAGCAGAGATCGGGTAGGGGATGATGGCTACACCTTC. It codes for CATSRDRVGDDGYTF. Full variable domain (remainder filled in from reference TRBV15 and TRBJ1-2): DAMVIQNPRYQVTQFGKPVTLSCSQTLNHNVMYWYQQKSSQAPKLLFHYYDKDFNNEADTPDNFQSRRPNTSFCFLDIRSPGLGDTAMYLCATSRDRVGDDGYTFGSGTRLTVV.

The CDR3 sequence: CASSLADSANYGYTF. CDR3 DNA sequence: TGTGCCAGCAGCTTGGCCGACAGCGCTAACTATGGCTACACCTTC. The rearrangement links TRBV5-6 to TRBJ1-2, with D perhaps matching TRBD1 (5 bases). The V and J ends lost 0 bases and 0 bases respectively, with 9 bases between them. Per the germline V gene, CDR1 is SGHDT and CDR2 is YYEEEE. The CDR3 spans 15 residues.

The chain carries TRBV7-2 and TRBJ2-3; D is unclear. Germline loops: CDR1 SGHTA, CDR2 FQGNSA. This CDR3 is built from 13 residues. The ends were cut back, 2 bases at V and 6 bases at J, with 9 bases in the middle. CDR3 DNA: TGTGCCAGCAGCTTACCCCCAGAGGATACGCAGTATTTT. Amino acids: CASSLPPEDTQYF.

V usage is TRBV7-9 and J usage is TRBJ2-3, with 8 bases fitting TRBD2. The CDR3 is 16 residues long. J gave up 2 bases and V 5 bases, and 9 bases lay outside the gene matches. The germline V gene has CDR1 SEHNR and CDR2 FQNEAQ (reference sequence). CDR3 in DNA: TGTGCCAGCAGCCCGTTAGCGGGGAGCCCCACAGATACGCAGTATTTT. This codes for CASSPLAGSPTDTQYF.

Only a few counts were recorded for this clonotype. This chain uses TRBV9 with TRBJ2-3; D is perhaps TRBD2 (7 bases). Germline V lookup: CDR1 SGDLS, CDR2 YYNGEE. The CDR3 contains 15 residues. Trimming shortened V by 3 bases and J by 6 bases, and 17 bases separated the two germline ends. As DNA, the CDR3 is TGTGCCAGCAGCGAGGTGGGAGGGGGGTACGATACGCAGTATTTT. As protein: CASSEVGGGYDTQYF. The full variable domain, its missing parts supplied by reference TRBV9 and TRBJ2-3, is DSGVTQTPKHLITATGQRVTLRCSPRSGDLSVYWYQQSLDQGLQFLIQYYNGEERAKGNILERFSAQQFPDLHSELNLSSLELGDSALYFCASSEVGGGYDTQYFGPGTRLTVL.

Only a few counts were recorded for this clonotype. The chain employs TRBV7-8 and TRBJ2-7; 7 bases match TRBD1. The CDR3 has 15 residues. With 1 base clipped from V and 2 bases from J, the junction kept 5 bases outside the gene matches. Germline CDR1 and CDR2: SGHVS and FQNEAQ. Here the CDR3 reads CASSLEPTGTYEQYF. The CDR3 DNA follows: TGTGCCAGCAGCTTAGAGCCGACAGGGACCTACGAGCAGTACTTC.

This clonotype appeared once. The chain carries TRBV5-6 and TRBJ2-7, with TRBD2 matching 10 bases. Trimming cost V 3 bases and J 6 bases; bases outside gene matches: 9. This CDR3 has 15 amino acids. Germline lookup yields CDR1 SGHDT and CDR2 YYEEEE. Here the CDR3 reads CASSWVLAGEGEQYF. The CDR3 coding sequence is TGTGCCAGCAGCTGGGTTCTAGCGGGAGAAGGCGAGCAGTACTTC.

This clonotype was counted a few times. The chain uses TRBV7-9 and TRBJ2-4; the D gene is possibly TRBD2 (5 bases). Germline assignment: CDR1 SEHNR and CDR2 FQNEAQ (reference sequence). The germline V and J ends were trimmed by 1 base and 9 bases, with 7 bases remaining between them. The CDR3 is 12 amino acids. In DNA, the CDR3 is TGTGCCAGCAGCTTAGTAGAGGGCATTCAGTACTTC. Its translation is CASSLVEGIQYF.

The J gene is TRBJ1-1, the V gene TRBV27; D is uncertain. Germline assignment: CDR1 MNHEY and CDR2 SMNVEV (reference sequence). The CDR3 totals 13 residues. V was trimmed by 3 bases and J by 0 bases, leaving 5 bases between them. The DNA for the CDR3 is TGTGCCAGCAGTTTCGATCTGAACACTGAAGCTTTCTTT. Translation gives CASSFDLNTEAFF.

This sequence joins TRBV12-3 or TRBV12-4 and TRBJ1-5, with 7 bases fitting TRBD1. J lost 3 bases, V lost 6 bases, and 5 bases had no gene match. CDR3 length equals 14 residues. The CDR3 is CASRLQGLNQPQHF. The CDR3 region has the DNA TGTGCCAGCAGACTACAGGGGCTCAATCAGCCCCAGCATTTT.

This chain links TRBV29-1 with TRBJ1-2; D is ambiguous. Germline CDR1 and CDR2: SQVTM and ANQGSEA. This CDR3 spans 12 amino acids. V dropped 4 bases and J dropped 5 bases, with 11 bases sitting between them. The CDR3 DNA is TGCAGCGTTGTACCGGAGAAGTATGGCTACACCTTC. Its translation is CSVVPEKYGYTF.

This chain uses TRBV20-1 with TRBJ1-2; the D is unclear. The CDR3 length is 12 residues. The V gene lost 6 bases and the J gene lost 4 bases, with 12 bases spanning the gap. The germline V gene encodes CDR1 DFQATT and CDR2 SNEGSKA (reference sequence). CDR3 sequence: CSAARESYGYTF. The CDR3, as DNA: TGCAGTGCAGCCCGGGAGTCCTATGGCTACACCTTC.

The chain recombines TRBV6-1 with TRBJ2-5; 14 nucleotides agree with TRBD2. The CDR3 extends over 18 amino acids. The V segment lost 7 bases and the J segment 3 bases; nucleotides outside the gene matches: 13. In germline, CDR1 is MNHNS, CDR2 SASEGT. CDR3 residues: CASIGTSGSYPSKETQYF. The CDR3 DNA is TGTGCCAGCATTGGGACTAGCGGGAGCTACCCTTCAAAAGAGACCCAGTACTTC.

V gene TRBV4-3 combines with J gene TRBJ2-3; no reliable D call. CDR3 length: 16 amino acids. Trimming took 0 bases from V and 0 from J, leaving 10 bases between them. The V gene's germline CDR1 is LGHNA and CDR2 YSLEER. Here the CDR3 reads CASSQDYTTSTDTQYF. DNA of the CDR3: TGCGCCAGCAGCCAAGATTATACAACAAGCACAGATACGCAGTATTTT.

This clonotype was counted many times. The chain employs TRBV7-2 and TRBJ1-1; D is uncertain. This CDR3 region has 15 residues. Germline lookup yields CDR1 SGHTA and CDR2 FQGNSA. Trimming left V 4 bases short and J 6 bases short, with 18 bases between. The CDR3 spells CASSWAPPRTAEAFF. CDR3 DNA: TGTGCCAGCAGCTGGGCCCCACCAAGAACTGCTGAAGCTTTCTTT.

This clonotype was picked up one time. The chain uses TRBV7-2 and TRBJ2-1, with a weak D call TRBD1 (6 bases). This CDR3 has 16 residues. Germline V CDR1 and CDR2: SGHTA, FQGNSA. The V and J ends lost 5 bases and 3 bases respectively, with 17 bases between them. CDR3 DNA sequence: TGTGCCAGCAGCAAACAGGGTCCCCAAAGCTACAATGAGCAGTTCTTC. It codes for CASSKQGPQSYNEQFF.

This clonotype was seen a handful of times. This rearrangement joins TRBV27 to TRBJ1-5; D gene unclear. The CDR3 runs to 14 residues. V dropped 8 bases and J dropped 6 bases, with 17 bases sitting between them. Germline V gene data show CDR1 as MNHEY and CDR2 as SMNVEV (reference sequence). The CDR3 region has the DNA TGTGCCAGCCGTACGGCCTCTGGAATTCAGCCCCAGCATTTT. Translating gives CASRTASGIQPQHF.

The CDR3 nucleotides are TGCGCCAGCAGCCAAGATACAGGGGCAGGTAATGAGCAGTTCTTC. Translation gives CASSQDTGAGNEQFF. This chain links TRBV4-1 with TRBJ2-1, with 7 bases fitting TRBD1. Germline V lookup: CDR1 MGHRA, CDR2 YSYEKL. Unmatched junction bases numbered 6, after V lost 0 bases and J lost 7 bases. This CDR3 contains 15 residues.

This chain connects TRBV5-6 to TRBJ1-4; 9 bases agree with TRBD1. V lost 0 bases, J lost 7 bases, and 10 bases stayed unmatched. The CDR3 sequence is 17 residues long. Germline V gene sequence: CDR1 SGHDT, CDR2 YYEEEE. CDR3 nucleotide sequence: TGTGCCAGCAGCTTGGCCGGGACAGGGTCAAATGGTGAAAAACTGTTTTTT. Its translation: CASSLAGTGSNGEKLFF.

The chain combines TRBV29-1 with TRBJ2-1, with 7 bases lining up with TRBD2. The CDR3 loop spans 11 amino acids. Losses at the gene ends were 7 bases for V and 7 bases for J; bases not matched to a gene: 4. Germline loops: CDR1 SQVTM, CDR2 ANQGSEA. The CDR3 sequence is CSGGGRNEQFF. Written as DNA, the CDR3 is TGCAGCGGGGGGGGTAGGAATGAGCAGTTCTTC.

This clonotype was recorded a few times. J is TRBJ2-4 and V is TRBV11-1, with D perhaps matching TRBD2 (5 bases). Germline V gene lookup returns CDR1 SGHAT and CDR2 FQDESV (reference sequence). CDR3 length: 19 amino acids. Trimming shortened V by 7 bases and J by 1 base, and 26 bases separated the two germline ends. CDR3 nucleotide sequence: TGTGCCAGCACCAACGGCGGTATAGCGAGCGGCGGGGCCAAAAACATTCAGTACTTC. Protein sequence: CASTNGGIASGGAKNIQYF.

This chain connects TRBV5-1 to TRBJ1-2; 7 bases align to TRBD1. This CDR3 comprises 13 residues. Germline V lookup: CDR1 SGHRS, CDR2 YFSETQ. V gave up 4 bases and J gave up 6 bases; unmatched junction bases: 6. CDR3 sequence reads: CASSIGTDNGYTF. In DNA, the CDR3 is TGCGCCAGCAGCATCGGGACAGATAATGGCTACACCTTC.

V is TRBV20-1 and J is TRBJ1-5; 9 positions agree with TRBD1. Germline V gene lookup returns CDR1 DFQATT and CDR2 SNEGSKA (reference sequence). The CDR3 has 14 amino acids. Trimming took 6 bases from V and 6 from J; bases not matched to a gene: 9. As DNA, the CDR3 is TGCAGTGCCCACCGGGACAGGGTGTTTCAGCCCCAGCATTTT. Translation gives CSAHRDRVFQPQHF.